The clone carrying this T cell receptor (beta chain) appeared a few times. Its antigen is not known. The entry originates in a study of T cell repertoires in cytomegalovirus infection. Study details: A matching HLA type, together with CMV infection, was signaled by public TCR beta signatures.

Germline V gives CDR1 MNHEY, CDR2 SMNVEV (reference sequence). With 3 bases removed from V and 3 bases from J, the gap between germline ends came to 11 bases. The CDR3 is 14 residues long. TCRdb recomputed calls from the reads with MiXCR, one row per CDR3 protein. In the table there are roughly 920,000 distinct CDR3 sequences, around a third of which are singletons. Broader study findings: HLA-C-restricted CMV clonotypes gave the most frequent clonotype in two of eight donors.

The chain has TRBV27 and TRBJ2-5; D is unresolved. This specimen consisted of cultured CD8+ T cells from PBMCs, obtained from culture after CMV antigen stimulation. This TCR was sampled from a human donor in good health (CMV status not recorded). Some clones in this sample may be carry-over from other donors' samples. The CDR3 sequence is CASSFLGNEETQYF. CDR3 sequence (DNA): TGTGCCAGCAGTTTCTTAGGAAATGAAGAGACCCAGTACTTC.